The table lists the clone carrying this TCR beta chain with a count of one. Its antigen is undetermined. The V end lost 1 base, the J end lost 1 base, and 16 bases lay between the germline ends. Germline V CDR1 and CDR2: GTSNPN, SVGIG (reference sequence). The CDR3 loop spans 17 amino acids. Assay used: immunoSEQ multiplex PCR; TCRdb lists only in-frame clones, some missing. The table lists roughly 140,000 clones, more than 90% of them singletons. These data are taken from a study of T cell responses to AZD1222 COVID-19 vaccine. Whole-study findings and limits: Mostly white British, mostly female donors; authors suggested clonal diversity may be underestimated.

This receptor was taken from an adult who received the AZD1222 COVID-19 vaccine. The chain is built from TRBV30 and TRBJ2-2; D possibly corresponds to TRBD2 (6 bases). The specimen comprised peripheral blood, sampled 28 days after the second AZD1222 dose. The DNA for the CDR3 is TGTGCCTGGAGTGGACTTAAGGGGAGGAAGAACACCGGGGAGCTGTTTTTT. It yields the protein CAWSGLKGRKNTGELFF.